The 23 T cell receptor beta chains given below trace back to one sample, sequenced in a study of CD8+ T cells in alopecia areata. RNA was extracted and reverse transcribed into cDNA as the sequencing template. Using immunoSEQ multiplex PCR, the repertoire was profiled, and TCRdb retains in-frame clones only, with some absent. The table lists about 160,000 clones, 40% to 50% of them singletons. Input material: CD4+ T cells sorted from blood. These TCRs come from a human donor with alopecia areata.

V gene TRBV11-2 combines with J gene TRBJ2-3; 10 positions match TRBD2. The CDR3 loop spans 14 amino acids. CDR1 is SGHAT and CDR2 is FQNNGV in the germline V gene. J lost 6 bases, V lost 5 bases, and 5 bases had no gene match. The CDR3: CASSKSGRGDTQYF. The CDR3 DNA reads as TGTGCCAGCAGCAAAAGCGGGAGGGGTGATACGCAGTATTTT. The whole variable domain, remainder taken from reference TRBV11-2 and TRBJ2-3, is EAGVAQSPRYKIIEKRQSVAFWCNPISGHATLYWYQQILGQGPKLLIQFQNNGVVDDSQLPKDRFSAERLKGVDSTLKIQPAKLEDSAVYLCASSKSGRGDTQYFGPGTRLTVL.

This clone was observed a handful of times. This sequence joins TRBV7-3 and TRBJ2-3; D possibly corresponds to TRBD2 (6 bases). V was pared by 0 bases and J by 10 bases, with 14 bases between. This CDR3 comprises 14 residues. CDR1 is SGHTA and CDR2 is FQGTGA in the germline V gene. CDR3 amino acids: CASSLTGTAQAQYF. CDR3 bases: TGTGCCAGCAGCTTAACAGGGACTGCCCAGGCGCAGTATTTT.

V is TRBV7-2 and J is TRBJ2-5, with a tentative D call TRBD1 (5 bases). Trimming shortened V by 0 bases and J by 5 bases, and 10 bases separated the two germline ends. The CDR3 has 14 amino acids. Germline assignment: CDR1 SGHTA and CDR2 FQGNSA. The CDR3 region has the DNA TGTGCCAGCAGCTTAGCAGGGGCGCGGGAGACCCAGTACTTC. Its protein is CASSLAGARETQYF. Complete variable domain (other parts from reference TRBV7-2 and TRBJ2-5): GAGVSQSPSNKVTEKGKDVELRCDPISGHTALYWYRQSLGQGLEFLIYFQGNSAPDKSGLPSDRFSAERTGGSVSTLTIQRTQQEDSAVYLCASSLAGARETQYFGPGTRLLVL.

The chain links TRBV4-1 to TRBJ1-5; TRBD1 is a possible D gene (5 bases). This CDR3 has 15 amino acids. Trimming pared 4 bases from V and 4 bases from J, leaving 14 bases between. Germline assignment: CDR1 MGHRA and CDR2 YSYEKL. CDR3 in amino acids: CASSLGHTVNQPQHF. The CDR3 DNA is TGCGCCAGCAGCCTTGGACATACGGTAAATCAGCCCCAGCATTTT.

This clone was detected only a few times. V usage is TRBV29-1 and J usage is TRBJ1-5, with D unresolved. Germline lookup yields CDR1 SQVTM and CDR2 ANQGSEA. V lost 7 bases, J lost 9 bases, and 10 bases lay in between. The CDR3 length is 10 residues. The CDR3 DNA sequence: TGCAGCGCTCTCCTCCCGCCCCAGCATTTT. This translates into CSALLPPQHF.

V and J are TRBV5-1 and TRBJ2-5; D is possibly TRBD1 (5 bases). The length of the CDR3 is 14 residues. V lost 0 bases, J lost 1 base, and 7 bases lay in between. The germline CDR1 and CDR2 sequences are SGHRS and YFSETQ. The CDR3 DNA reads TGCGCCAGCAGCTTGGACAGGCCCCAAGAGACCCAGTACTTC. Its protein is CASSLDRPQETQYF.

The gene calls are TRBV6-6 and TRBJ2-3, with TRBD2 matching 9 bases. The CDR3 spans 14 residues. CDR1 MNHNY and CDR2 SVGAGI come from the germline V gene (reference sequence). Unmatched junction bases numbered 5, after V lost 8 bases and J lost 2 bases. CDR3 loop: CASWAGGPTDTQYF. CDR3 DNA: TGTGCCAGCTGGGCGGGAGGGCCCACAGATACGCAGTATTTT.

The rearrangement joins TRBV6-1 to TRBJ2-1; 10 bases are a match to TRBD2. CDR1 and CDR2 from the germline V gene are MNHNS and SASEGT. J was trimmed by 7 bases and V by 4 bases; bases with no gene match: 16. This CDR3 has 18 amino acids. The CDR3, as DNA: TGTGCCAGCAGTGCACTAGGGGGGCTAGCGGGAGCAAGGAATGAGCAGTTCTTC. Encoded protein: CASSALGGLAGARNEQFF.

The chain is built from TRBV7-3 and TRBJ2-3, with a tentative D call TRBD2 (6 bases). The CDR3 contains 16 residues. V was clipped by 1 base and J by 3 bases, with 14 bases between them. The V gene's germline CDR1 is SGHTA and CDR2 FQGTGA. In nucleotides, the CDR3 is TGTGCCAGCAGCTTAAGGGTAGCGGCACAGACAGATACGCAGTATTTT. It codes for CASSLRVAAQTDTQYF.

This sequence joins TRBV30 and TRBJ1-2; possible D gene TRBD1, 5 bases. The CDR3 contains 16 residues. The germline V gene has CDR1 GTSNPN and CDR2 SVGIG (reference sequence). V gave up 3 bases and J gave up 1 base, with 18 bases separating them. CDR3 in amino acids: CAWRLRMLTDNYGYTF. The CDR3 DNA reads as TGTGCCTGGAGACTGAGAATGCTGACAGATAACTATGGCTACACCTTC.

This clone was seen a handful of times. V is TRBV11-1 and J is TRBJ2-4; D unresolved. Germline V gene sequence: CDR1 SGHAT, CDR2 FQDESV (reference sequence). Trimming cost V 3 bases and J 10 bases, with 7 bases left between them. The CDR3 sequence is 11 residues long. As DNA, the CDR3 is TGTGCCAGCAGCTTTCGCGGTATTCAGTACTTC. Amino acids: CASSFRGIQYF.

The chain employs TRBV27 and TRBJ2-1, with a possible D match to TRBD1 (7 bases). Germline CDR1 MNHEY, CDR2 SMNVEV (reference sequence). The CDR3 loop spans 13 amino acids. Trimming left V 5 bases short and J 5 bases short, with 10 bases between. The CDR3 coding sequence is TGTGCCAGCAGTCAGGGGGAGGACAATGAGCAGTTCTTC. Protein sequence: CASSQGEDNEQFF.

The V and J genes are TRBV5-1 and TRBJ2-3; D might be TRBD1 or TRBD2, each matching 5 bases. This CDR3 spans 14 amino acids. The germline V and J ends were trimmed by 2 bases and 0 bases, with 7 bases remaining between them. From germline, CDR1 is SGHRS and CDR2 YFSETQ. CDR3 residues: CASSFRDSTDTQYF. The CDR3 DNA reads as TGCGCCAGCAGCTTCCGGGACAGCACAGATACGCAGTATTTT. Based on the CDR3 plus reference TRBV5-1 and TRBJ2-3, the full variable domain is KAGVTQTPRYLIKTRGQQVTLSCSPISGHRSVSWYQQTPGQGLQFLFEYFSETQRNKGNFPGRFSGRQFSNSRSEMNVSTLELGDSALYLCASSFRDSTDTQYFGPGTRLTVL.

The V call is TRBV5-1, the J call TRBJ1-2, with 7 positions matching TRBD1. CDR3 length: 14 amino acids. Losses at the gene ends were 1 base for V and 7 bases for J; bases not matched to a gene: 7. The germline gives CDR1 SGHRS, CDR2 YFSETQ. This CDR3 is CASSLTTGTAGYTF. CDR3 DNA sequence: TGCGCCAGCAGCTTGACGACAGGGACGGCTGGCTACACCTTC.

Notes on this clone: Other DNA sequences in the same sample also yield this CDR3. J is TRBJ1-5 and V is TRBV30; 7 nucleotides match TRBD1. From germline, CDR1 is GTSNPN and CDR2 SVGIG (reference sequence). V shed 1 base, J shed 2 bases, and the junction held 2 bases outside the gene matches. The CDR3 extends over 14 amino acids. DNA for the CDR3: TGTGCCTGGAGTGGAGACAGGGGCAATCAGCCCCAGCATTTT. It specifies CAWSGDRGNQPQHF. The full variable domain, in which reference TRBV30 and TRBJ1-5 provide the parts outside the CDR3, is SQTIHQWPATLVQPVGSPLSLECTVEGTSNPNLYWYRQAAGRGLQLLFYSVGIGQISSEVPQNLSASRPQDRQFILSSKKLLLSDSGFYLCAWSGDRGNQPQHFGDGTRLSIL.

The chain combines TRBV25-1 with TRBJ2-1; 8 bases align to TRBD2. There are 15 residues in the CDR3. Losses at the gene ends were 2 bases for V and 7 bases for J; bases not matched to a gene: 7. Germline assignment: CDR1 MGHDK and CDR2 SYGVNS. Here the CDR3 DNA reads TGTGCCAGCAGTGAACAACTAGCGGAGAAGAATGAGCAGTTCTTC. It codes for CASSEQLAEKNEQFF.

This chain links TRBV29-1 with TRBJ1-1; D is ambiguous. CDR1 and CDR2 (germline): SQVTM, ANQGSEA. CDR3 length: 14 amino acids. The V and J ends lost 6 bases and 0 bases respectively, with 14 bases between them. CDR3 region: CSVSNLGMNTEAFF. DNA for the CDR3: TGCAGCGTCTCTAACCTAGGGATGAACACTGAAGCTTTCTTT.

The chain is built from TRBV28 and TRBJ2-7; no clear D gene. CDR1 and CDR2 from the germline V gene are MDHEN and SYDVKM. CDR3 length equals 12 residues. Between the trimmed V and J ends, which lost 7 bases and 2 bases, there was a span of 9 bases. The CDR3 DNA sequence: TGTGCCAGCAATCTCACCCCCTACGAGCAGTACTTC. Translated: CASNLTPYEQYF.

V gene TRBV27 combines with J gene TRBJ1-1; TRBD1 is a possible D gene (6 bases). CDR1 is MNHEY and CDR2 is SMNVEV in the germline V gene (reference sequence). The CDR3 length is 16 residues. V dropped 6 bases and J dropped 2 bases, with 19 bases sitting between them. This CDR3 is CASRGGSGTPNTEAFF. CDR3 bases: TGTGCCAGCAGGGGTGGGTCGGGGACACCAAACACTGAAGCTTTCTTT.

This clone was recorded a few times. V gene TRBV10-3 combines with J gene TRBJ1-2; no clear D gene. CDR1 ENHRY and CDR2 SYGVKD come from the germline V gene. The CDR3 has 14 amino acids. V was trimmed by 0 bases and J by 8 bases, leaving 13 bases between them. Here the CDR3 DNA reads TGTGCCATCAGTGAGTCCTTAGCCATCTCGGGCTACACCTTC. Translation: CAISESLAISGYTF.

This clone was recorded a few times. The chain has TRBV7-9 and TRBJ1-2, with no clear D. V gave up 7 bases and J gave up 2 bases, with 8 bases separating them. Germline V gene lookup returns CDR1 SEHNR and CDR2 FQNEAQ (reference sequence). The CDR3 length is 12 residues. Here the CDR3 reads CASMNDNYGYTF. The DNA for the CDR3 is TGTGCCAGCATGAACGACAACTATGGCTACACCTTC.

This rearrangement joins TRBV2 to TRBJ2-7, with D perhaps matching TRBD2 (5 bases). The CDR3 extends over 11 amino acids. The V gene's germline CDR1 is SNHLY and CDR2 FYNNEI. V was trimmed by 4 bases and J by 9 bases, leaving 10 bases between them. CDR3 in DNA: TGTGCCAGCAGTGTCCTCGCGGGGCAGTACTTC. Translating gives CASSVLAGQYF. Complete variable domain (other parts from reference TRBV2 and TRBJ2-7): EPEVTQTPSHQVTQMGQEVILRCVPISNHLYFYWYRQILGQKVEFLVSFYNNEISEKSEIFDDQFSVERPDGSNFTLKIRSTKLEDSAMYFCASSVLAGQYFGPGTRLTVT.

The chain recombines TRBV5-1 with TRBJ2-1; unclear D gene. The CDR3 covers 14 residues. The V and J ends lost 0 bases and 9 bases respectively, with 13 bases between them. Looked up from germline, CDR1 is SGHRS and CDR2 is YFSETQ. This CDR3 is CASSLGDVRSEQFF. The CDR3 coding sequence is TGCGCCAGCAGCTTGGGGGATGTGCGAAGTGAGCAGTTCTTC.